This TCR beta chain derives from a study of cytomegalovirus exposure and HLA in healthy donors. J gave up 3 bases and V 4 bases, and 7 bases lay outside the gene matches. There are 15 residues in the CDR3. Looked up from germline, CDR1 is SGHRS and CDR2 is YFSETQ. Findings and caveats of the study: Sequence variants that were highly shared formed a cluster that was likely a sequencing artifact.

This clone was seen just once. Its matching antigen is unknown. PCR involved 60 Vbeta and 13 Jbeta primers. Assay used: immunoSEQ multiplex PCR; TCRdb lists only in-frame clones, some missing. This table has about 110,000 clones, 76% appearing once. The V call is TRBV5-1, the J call TRBJ2-3, with 8 positions matching TRBD1. Sequenced input: PBMCs. The TCR was taken from a woman aged 50 to 60 in good health and CMV-seropositive. The CDR3: CASSPGQGGTDTQYF. The CDR3 DNA reads as TGCGCCAGCAGCCCCGGACAGGGTGGAACAGATACGCAGTATTTT.